This T cell receptor (beta chain) was profiled in a study of T cells in tuberculosis. Study overall: The T cells targeted glucose monomycolate, a mycobacterial lipid, via CD1B. Study results and caveats: GMM-specific TCRs were nearer to active tuberculosis alpha repertoires, suggesting expansion. Samples were chosen by availability of cryopreserved specimens. The TCR-beta difference was not significant; alpha differences partly reflected length.

Profiling relied on immunoSEQ multiplex PCR, and the TCRdb table lists in-frame clones only, not all of them. The table records tens of thousands of clones, around 94% of them present only once. Turning to this clone: As yet, its antigen is unknown.

V lost 6 bases to trimming and J lost 13 bases; unmatched junction nucleotides: 9. There are 12 residues in the CDR3. The germline V gene has CDR1 MNHNY and CDR2 SVGAGI (reference sequence). Sequencing used PBMCs. The receptor was isolated from a donor aged 10 to 29 with latent tuberculosis or without tuberculosis infection. The genes are TRBV6-6 and TRBJ2-1, with 7 nucleotides matching TRBD2. CDR3 residues: CASSPGEGTQFF. The CDR3 DNA sequence: TGTGCCAGCAGCCCCGGGGAGGGAACCCAGTTCTTC.